Sequencing of this TCR beta chain was carried out in a study of cytomegalovirus exposure and HLA in healthy donors. Points from the study as a whole: Later analysis associated a missense DCLRE1C variant with TCR beta V- and J-gene trimming.

Regarding this clone: Its antigen is unidentified.

Primers: 60 Vbeta forward and 13 Jbeta reverse. TCRdb's table, derived via immunoSEQ multiplex PCR, lists solely in-frame clones and lacks some. The table records roughly 100,000 clones, about two thirds of them present only once. Sequencing input: PBMCs. This clonotype was sampled from a female donor in good health and CMV-seronegative.

CDR3 bases: TGTGCCAGCAGTTCTAACAGGGGGGGGACCGAGACCCAGTACTTC. Encoded protein: CASSSNRGGTETQYF. The gene calls are TRBV6-1 and TRBJ2-5, with D tentatively TRBD1 (8 bases). Trimming took off 5 bases at V and 5 bases at J, with 18 bases between the two ends. The CDR3 spans 15 residues. In germline, CDR1 is MNHNS, CDR2 SASEGT.